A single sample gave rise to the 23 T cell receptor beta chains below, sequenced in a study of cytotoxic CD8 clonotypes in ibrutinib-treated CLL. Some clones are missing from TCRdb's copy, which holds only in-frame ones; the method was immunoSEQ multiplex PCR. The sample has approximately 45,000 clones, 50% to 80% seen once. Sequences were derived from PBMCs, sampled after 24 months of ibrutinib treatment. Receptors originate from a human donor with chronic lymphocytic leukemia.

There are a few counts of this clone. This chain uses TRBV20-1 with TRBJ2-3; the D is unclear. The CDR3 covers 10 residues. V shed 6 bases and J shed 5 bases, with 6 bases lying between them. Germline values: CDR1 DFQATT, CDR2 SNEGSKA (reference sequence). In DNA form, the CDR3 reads TGCAGTGCCGAAGGAGATACGCAGTATTTT. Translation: CSAEGDTQYF.

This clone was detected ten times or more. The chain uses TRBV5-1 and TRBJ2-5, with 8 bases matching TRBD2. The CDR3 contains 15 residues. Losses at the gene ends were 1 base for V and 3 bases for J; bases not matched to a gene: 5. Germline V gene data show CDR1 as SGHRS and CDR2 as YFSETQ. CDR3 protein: CASSLSGAGEETQYF. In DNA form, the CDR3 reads TGCGCCAGCAGCTTGTCAGGAGCGGGAGAAGAGACCCAGTACTTC.

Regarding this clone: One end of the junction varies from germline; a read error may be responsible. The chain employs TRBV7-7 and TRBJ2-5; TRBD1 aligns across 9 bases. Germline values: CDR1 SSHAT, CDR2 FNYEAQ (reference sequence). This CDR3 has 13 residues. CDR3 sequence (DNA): TGTGCTAGCAGACGAGGGACAGGGGAGACCCAGTACTTC. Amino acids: CASRRGTGETQYF.

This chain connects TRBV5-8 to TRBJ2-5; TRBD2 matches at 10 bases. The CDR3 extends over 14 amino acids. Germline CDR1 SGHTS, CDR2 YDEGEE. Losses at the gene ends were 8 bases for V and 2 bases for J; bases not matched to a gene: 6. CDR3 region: CARASGRGQETQYF. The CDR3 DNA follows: TGTGCCAGAGCCAGCGGGAGGGGGCAAGAGACCCAGTACTTC. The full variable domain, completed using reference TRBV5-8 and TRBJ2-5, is EAGVTQSPTHLIKTRGQQATLRCSPISGHTSVYWYQQALGLGLQFLLWYDEGEERNRGNFPPRFSGRQFPNYSSELNVNALELEDSALYLCARASGRGQETQYFGPGTRLLVL.

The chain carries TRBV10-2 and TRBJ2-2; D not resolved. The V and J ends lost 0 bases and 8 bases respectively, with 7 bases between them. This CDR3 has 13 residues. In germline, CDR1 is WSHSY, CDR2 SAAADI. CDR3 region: CASSESPAGELFF. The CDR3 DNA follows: TGCGCCAGCAGTGAGTCCCCCGCGGGGGAGCTGTTTTTT.

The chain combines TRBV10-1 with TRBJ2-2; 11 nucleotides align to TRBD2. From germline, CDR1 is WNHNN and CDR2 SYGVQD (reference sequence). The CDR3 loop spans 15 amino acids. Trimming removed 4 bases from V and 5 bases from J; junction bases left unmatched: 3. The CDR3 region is CASSVGLAATGELFF. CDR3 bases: TGCGCCAGCAGTGTGGGACTAGCGGCGACCGGGGAGCTGTTTTTT.

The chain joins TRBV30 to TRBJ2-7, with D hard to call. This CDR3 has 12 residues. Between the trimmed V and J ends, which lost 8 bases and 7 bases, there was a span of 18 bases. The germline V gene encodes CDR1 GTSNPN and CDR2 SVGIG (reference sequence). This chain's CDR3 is CAARRFPLEQYF. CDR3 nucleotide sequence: TGTGCCGCCCGGCGTTTTCCTTTGGAGCAGTACTTC.

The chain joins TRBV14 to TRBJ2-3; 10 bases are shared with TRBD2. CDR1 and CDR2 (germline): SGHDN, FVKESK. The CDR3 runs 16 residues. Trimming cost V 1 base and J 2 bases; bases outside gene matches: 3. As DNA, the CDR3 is TGTGCCAGCAGCCAAGGAGGGACTAGCGACACAGATACGCAGTATTTT. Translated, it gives CASSQGGTSDTDTQYF.

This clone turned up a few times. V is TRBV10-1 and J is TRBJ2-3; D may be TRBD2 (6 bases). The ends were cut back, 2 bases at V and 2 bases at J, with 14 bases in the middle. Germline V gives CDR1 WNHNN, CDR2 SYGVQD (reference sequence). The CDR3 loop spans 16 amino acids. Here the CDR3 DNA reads TGCGCCAGCAGTGAGGTGGCAGCGGGCTTCACAGATACGCAGTATTTT. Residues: CASSEVAAGFTDTQYF.

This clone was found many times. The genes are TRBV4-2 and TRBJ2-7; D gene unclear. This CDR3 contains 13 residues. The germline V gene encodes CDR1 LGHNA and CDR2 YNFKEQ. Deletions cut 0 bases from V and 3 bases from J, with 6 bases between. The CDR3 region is CASSQDLGYEQYF. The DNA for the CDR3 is TGTGCCAGCAGCCAAGATCTGGGCTACGAGCAGTACTTC.

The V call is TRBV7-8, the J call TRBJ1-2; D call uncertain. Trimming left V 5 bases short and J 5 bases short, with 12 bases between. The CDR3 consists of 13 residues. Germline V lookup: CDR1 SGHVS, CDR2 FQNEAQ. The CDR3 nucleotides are TGTGCCAGCAGCCAAACCGTCCAGTATGGCTACACCTTC. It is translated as CASSQTVQYGYTF.

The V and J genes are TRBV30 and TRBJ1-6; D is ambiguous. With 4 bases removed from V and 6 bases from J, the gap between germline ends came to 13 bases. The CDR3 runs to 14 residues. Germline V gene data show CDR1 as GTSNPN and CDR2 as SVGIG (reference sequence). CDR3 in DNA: TGTGCCTGGAATCAAGGCCTTACTAATTCACCCCTCCACTTT. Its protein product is CAWNQGLTNSPLHF.

The CDR3 bases are TGTGCCAGCAGTTCGGGACTAGCGGGAGGGTACGAGCAGTACTTC. This gives the protein CASSSGLAGGYEQYF. V is TRBV27 and J is TRBJ2-7; 16 bases are a match to TRBD2. V was pared by 4 bases and J by 4 bases, with 1 base of the junction left unmatched. This CDR3 has 15 amino acids. From germline, CDR1 is MNHEY and CDR2 SMNVEV (reference sequence).

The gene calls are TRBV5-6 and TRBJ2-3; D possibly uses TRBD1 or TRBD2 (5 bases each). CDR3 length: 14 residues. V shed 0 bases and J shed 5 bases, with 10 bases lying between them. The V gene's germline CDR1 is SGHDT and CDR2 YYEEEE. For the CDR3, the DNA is TGTGCCAGCAGCTTGGAAGGGACCCGAGATACGCAGTATTTT. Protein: CASSLEGTRDTQYF.

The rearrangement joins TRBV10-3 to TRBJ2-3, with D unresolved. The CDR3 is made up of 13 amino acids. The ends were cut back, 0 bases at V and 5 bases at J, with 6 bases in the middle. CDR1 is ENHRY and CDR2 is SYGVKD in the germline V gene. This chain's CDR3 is CAISESRIDTQYF. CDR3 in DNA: TGTGCCATCAGTGAGTCAAGGATAGATACGCAGTATTTT.

The CDR3 here is CASSSLAGGGGGYTF. The CDR3 DNA reads as TGTGCCAGCAGTTCACTCGCAGGGGGCGGCGGTGGCTACACCTTC. The J gene is TRBJ1-2, the V gene TRBV27; 8 bases line up with TRBD1. Germline V CDR1 and CDR2: MNHEY, SMNVEV (reference sequence). The CDR3 loop spans 15 amino acids. V was pared by 4 bases and J by 7 bases, with 11 bases of the junction left unmatched.

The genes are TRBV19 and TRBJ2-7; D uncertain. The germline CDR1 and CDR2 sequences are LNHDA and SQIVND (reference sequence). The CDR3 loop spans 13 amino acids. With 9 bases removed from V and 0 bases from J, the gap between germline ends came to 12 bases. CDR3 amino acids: CASSGDTSYEQYF. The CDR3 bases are TGTGCCAGCTCCGGTGACACCTCCTACGAGCAGTACTTC.

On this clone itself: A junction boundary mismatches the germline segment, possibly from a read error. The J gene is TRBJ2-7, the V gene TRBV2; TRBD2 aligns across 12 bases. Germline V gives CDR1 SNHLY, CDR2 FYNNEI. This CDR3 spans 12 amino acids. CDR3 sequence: CASSELAGGPGF. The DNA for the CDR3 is TGTGCCAGCAGTGAACTAGCGGGGGGGCCGGGCTTC.

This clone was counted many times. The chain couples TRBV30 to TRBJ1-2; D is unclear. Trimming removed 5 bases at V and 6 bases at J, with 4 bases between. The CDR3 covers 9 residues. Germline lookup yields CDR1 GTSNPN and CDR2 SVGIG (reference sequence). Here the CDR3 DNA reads TGTGCCTGGGAAGATGGCTACACCTTC. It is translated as CAWEDGYTF. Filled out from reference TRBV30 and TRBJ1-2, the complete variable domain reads SQTIHQWPATLVQPVGSPLSLECTVEGTSNPNLYWYRQAAGRGLQLLFYSVGIGQISSEVPQNLSASRPQDRQFILSSKKLLLSDSGFYLCAWEDGYTFGSGTRLTVV.

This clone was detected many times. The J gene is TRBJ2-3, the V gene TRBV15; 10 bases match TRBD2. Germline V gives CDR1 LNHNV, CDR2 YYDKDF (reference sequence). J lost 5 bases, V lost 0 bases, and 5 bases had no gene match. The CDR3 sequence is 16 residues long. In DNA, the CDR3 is TGTGCCACCAGCAGAGAGAGCGGGGGGGCCAAAGATACGCAGTATTTT. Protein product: CATSRESGGAKDTQYF.

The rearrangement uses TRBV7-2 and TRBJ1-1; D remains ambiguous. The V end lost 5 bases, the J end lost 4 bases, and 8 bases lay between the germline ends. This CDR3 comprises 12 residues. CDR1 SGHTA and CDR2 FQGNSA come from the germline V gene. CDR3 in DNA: TGTGCCAGCAGCACGGGGTTCACTGAAGCTTTCTTT. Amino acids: CASSTGFTEAFF.

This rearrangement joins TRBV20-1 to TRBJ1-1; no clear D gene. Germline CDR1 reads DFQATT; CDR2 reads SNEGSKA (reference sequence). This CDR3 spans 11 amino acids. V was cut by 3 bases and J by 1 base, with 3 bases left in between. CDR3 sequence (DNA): TGCAGTGCTAGCTGGAACACTGAAGCTTTCTTT. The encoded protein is CSASWNTEAFF.

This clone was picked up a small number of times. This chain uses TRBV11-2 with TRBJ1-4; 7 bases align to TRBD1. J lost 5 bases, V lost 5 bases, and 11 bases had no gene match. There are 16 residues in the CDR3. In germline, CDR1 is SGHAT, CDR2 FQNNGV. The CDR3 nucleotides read TGTGCCAGCAGCGCCCATCCCGGGACAGTAAATGAAAAACTGTTTTTT. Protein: CASSAHPGTVNEKLFF.